This T cell receptor (beta chain) was sequenced for a study of breast tumors, draining lymph nodes, adjacent tissues. This clonotype was seen ten or more times. Antigen: not known. Samples came from axillary lymph nodes draining the breast cancer. TCRdb recomputed calls from the multiplex PCR reads with MiXCR, one row per CDR3 protein. Among 150,000 to 200,000 distinct CDR3 sequences listed, 33% were seen once. Study-wide results and caveats: Tumor TCR diversity was below lymph nodes but above nontumor tissue. Luminal-like breast cancer showed significantly greater tumor-nontumor repertoire similarity than basal-like breast cancer did. Findings are consistent with lymph node origin and intratumoral expansion of most tumor T cells.

The material sequenced was axillary lymph node tissue. The origin of this receptor is a female donor with breast cancer. Some clones in this sample may be carry-over from other donors' samples.

CDR3: CASSLAGGYNEQFF. CDR3 nucleotide sequence: TGTGCCAGCAGCTTAGCGGGAGGGTACAATGAGCAGTTCTTC. The chain employs TRBV25-1 and TRBJ2-1; 11 positions match TRBD2. CDR1 and CDR2 (germline): MGHDK, SYGVNS. With 6 bases clipped from V and 4 bases from J, the junction kept 2 bases outside the gene matches. This CDR3 is 14 amino acids long.